The 27 T cell receptor beta chains listed next were all sequenced from one sample in a study of blood T cell repertoires in COVID-19. Clones were sequenced by immunoSEQ multiplex PCR, and TCRdb holds only the in-frame ones, with some missing. The sample lists about 120,000 clones; over 85% were seen once. The sequencing input was peripheral blood. The receptor source for this set is a man aged 45-65 years with active COVID-19.

The chain uses TRBV10-3 and TRBJ1-2, with 9 bases fitting TRBD1. Germline V gene sequence: CDR1 ENHRY, CDR2 SYGVKD. This CDR3 spans 12 amino acids. The trim removed 10 bases at V and 8 bases at J, leaving 8 bases unmatched. This chain's CDR3 is CATQPGQGGYTF. The CDR3, as DNA: TGTGCCACCCAACCGGGACAGGGCGGCTACACCTTC.

The chain uses TRBV18 and TRBJ1-5, with 7 bases matching TRBD1. Germline V gene sequence: CDR1 KGHSH, CDR2 LQKENI. J was trimmed by 4 bases and V by 3 bases; bases with no gene match: 9. CDR3 length: 16 residues. The CDR3 protein is CASSPQEGAANQPQHF. CDR3 DNA: TGTGCCAGCTCACCGCAGGAGGGGGCCGCTAATCAGCCCCAGCATTTT.

This rearrangement joins TRBV29-1 to TRBJ1-1; weak D call: TRBD1 (5 bases). The CDR3 has 13 residues. The ends were cut back, 5 bases at V and 0 bases at J, with 10 bases in the middle. Germline V gene sequence: CDR1 SQVTM, CDR2 ANQGSEA. This chain's CDR3 is CSVRQNMNTEAFF. CDR3 DNA sequence: TGCAGCGTTCGACAGAATATGAACACTGAAGCTTTCTTT.

The chain employs TRBV11-3 and TRBJ2-2, with 7 positions matching TRBD2. The CDR3 runs 16 residues. J lost 3 bases, V lost 1 base, and 5 bases had no gene match. CDR1 is SGHNT and CDR2 is YENEEA in the germline V gene. In DNA form, the CDR3 reads TGTGCCAGCAGCTTAGTTGTGGGAGGGGACACCGGGGAGCTGTTTTTT. It encodes CASSLVVGGDTGELFF.

The genes are TRBV11-2 and TRBJ1-2, with unresolved D. The CDR3 is 19 residues long. The germline V and J ends were trimmed by 2 bases and 5 bases, with 27 bases remaining between them. Germline V gene sequence: CDR1 SGHAT, CDR2 FQNNGV. The DNA for the CDR3 is TGTGCCAGCAGCTTATTGGTTGATGGGAGCAGCGGTTGGGCATATGGCTACACCTTC. Protein: CASSLLVDGSSGWAYGYTF.

The rearrangement links TRBV19 to TRBJ1-1, with 9 bases lining up with TRBD1. CDR1 is LNHDA, CDR2 SQIVND, per germline (reference sequence). J lost 3 bases, V lost 9 bases, and 8 bases had no gene match. The CDR3 is made up of 14 amino acids. The DNA for the CDR3 is TGTGCCAGCCTGGACAGGGGTGGGGACACTGAAGCTTTCTTT. Translation gives CASLDRGGDTEAFF.

The rearrangement uses TRBV19 and TRBJ2-3, with 9 bases that match TRBD2. After removal of 0 bases from V and 8 bases from J, the junction contained 6 bases not matched to a gene. The CDR3 has 15 residues. Germline CDR1 LNHDA, CDR2 SQIVND (reference sequence). The CDR3 loop is CASSIERGGRGTQYF. CDR3 bases: TGTGCCAGTAGTATAGAGCGGGGCGGGAGGGGTACGCAGTATTTT.

V usage is TRBV19 and J usage is TRBJ2-7; D perhaps matches TRBD1 (6 bases). Trimming pared 0 bases from V and 2 bases from J, leaving 8 bases between. The CDR3 has 14 amino acids. Germline assignment: CDR1 LNHDA and CDR2 SQIVND (reference sequence). In nucleotides, the CDR3 is TGTGCCAGTAGTATAGATAGGACAGCCTACGAGCAGTACTTC. Encoded protein: CASSIDRTAYEQYF.

The V and J genes are TRBV30 and TRBJ2-2; D is perhaps TRBD2 (6 bases). CDR1 GTSNPN and CDR2 SVGIG come from the germline V gene (reference sequence). Trimming shortened V by 3 bases and J by 4 bases, and 18 bases separated the two germline ends. The CDR3 runs 16 residues. The CDR3 DNA sequence: TGTGCCTGGAGGGGGATGGCGGGAAGCACCACCGGGGAGCTGTTTTTT. The encoded protein is CAWRGMAGSTTGELFF.

The chain employs TRBV5-1 and TRBJ2-3; 10 nucleotides match TRBD2. V shed 10 bases, J shed 0 bases, and the junction held 8 bases outside the gene matches. CDR1 and CDR2 (germline): SGHRS, YFSETQ. This CDR3 is 15 amino acids long. The CDR3 DNA sequence: TGCGCCTCGGCTAGCGGGAGCCTCAGCACAGATACGCAGTATTTT. It is translated as CASASGSLSTDTQYF.

V and J are TRBV3-1 (or the pseudogene TRBV3-2) and TRBJ1-3; 10 bases fit TRBD1. The CDR3 has 15 residues. Germline-derived CDR1 and CDR2 are LGHDT and YNNKEL (reference sequence). J lost 5 bases, V lost 5 bases, and 6 bases had no gene match. This CDR3 reads CASSNRDRGRNTIYF. CDR3 in DNA: TGTGCCAGCAGCAACCGGGACAGGGGAAGAAACACCATATATTTT.

The chain links TRBV19 to TRBJ1-6; tentative D call: TRBD1 (5 bases). The germline gives CDR1 LNHDA, CDR2 SQIVND (reference sequence). CDR3 length equals 14 residues. Trimming shortened V by 4 bases and J by 8 bases, and 12 bases separated the two germline ends. CDR3 region: CASSKDIAYSPLHF. DNA for the CDR3: TGTGCCAGTAGTAAGGACATAGCTTATTCACCCCTCCACTTT.

This chain joins TRBV10-2 and TRBJ2-7; 12 positions match TRBD1. From germline, CDR1 is WSHSY and CDR2 SAAADI. V lost 5 bases, J lost 7 bases, and 6 bases stayed unmatched. The CDR3 length is 14 residues. The CDR3 spells CASSPGTGGLEQYV. DNA of the CDR3: TGCGCCAGCAGTCCCGGGACAGGGGGCCTTGAGCAGTACGTC.

The J gene is TRBJ2-3, the V gene TRBV5-1, with 7 bases matching TRBD2. This CDR3 region has 16 residues. The V and J ends lost 0 bases and 4 bases, in that order; junction bases with no gene match: 8. Germline-derived CDR1 and CDR2 are SGHRS and YFSETQ. DNA of the CDR3: TGCGCCAGCAGCTTGGATCCGCGGGGGTCCGCAGATACGCAGTATTTT. It specifies CASSLDPRGSADTQYF.

V gene TRBV6-6 combines with J gene TRBJ1-3, with D unresolved. The CDR3 has 11 amino acids. Germline values: CDR1 MNHNY, CDR2 SVGAGI (reference sequence). Trimming took off 7 bases at V and 7 bases at J, with 8 bases between the two ends. The CDR3 nucleotides are TGTGCCAGCATGGTTAGCAACACCATATATTTT. Its protein is CASMVSNTIYF.

CDR3 sequence: CASSLRDGGSYEQYV. The CDR3 coding sequence is TGTGCCAGCAGCCTCCGGGACGGGGGTTCCTACGAGCAGTACGTC. The genes are TRBV11-2 and TRBJ2-7, with D perhaps matching TRBD2 (6 bases). There are 15 residues in the CDR3. V dropped 5 bases and J dropped 1 base, with 15 bases sitting between them. In germline, CDR1 is SGHAT, CDR2 FQNNGV.

The J gene is TRBJ1-3, the V gene TRBV4-2; D gene uncertain. Germline V gene data show CDR1 as LGHNA and CDR2 as YNFKEQ. The CDR3 covers 16 residues. The V end was cut by 1 base, the J end by 0 bases, with 10 bases between. The CDR3, as DNA: TGTGCCAGCAGCCAAGTAGGAGGAAGCTCTGGAAACACCATATATTTT. This codes for CASSQVGGSSGNTIYF.

This sequence joins TRBV6-1 and TRBJ2-1; TRBD1 might be the D (5 bases). Germline CDR1 is MNHNS and CDR2 is SASEGT. This CDR3 is 14 amino acids long. V dropped 1 base and J dropped 12 bases, with 16 bases sitting between them. CDR3 protein: CASSEVDTPWGQFF. CDR3 bases: TGTGCCAGCAGTGAAGTGGACACCCCATGGGGGCAGTTCTTC.

The rearrangement joins TRBV5-1 to TRBJ2-5; D is perhaps TRBD1 (6 bases). Germline CDR1 reads SGHRS; CDR2 reads YFSETQ. V was shortened by 0 bases and J by 4 bases, with 7 bases between the two germline ends. This CDR3 region has 13 residues. CDR3 nucleotides: TGCGCCAGCAGCTTGGACAGGGCAGAGACCCAGTACTTC. This encodes CASSLDRAETQYF.

This clone has just one count. The chain has TRBV20-1 and TRBJ2-7, with 11 nucleotides matching TRBD2. J was trimmed by 3 bases and V by 3 bases; bases with no gene match: 13. CDR3 length equals 17 residues. Germline V gives CDR1 DFQATT, CDR2 SNEGSKA (reference sequence). CDR3 nucleotides: TGCAGTGCTAGTGGGACTAGCGGTCTTACGAAACACTACGAGCAGTACTTC. It is translated as CSASGTSGLTKHYEQYF.

The rearrangement joins TRBV7-2 to TRBJ1-2, with TRBD1 matching 8 bases. The germline V gene encodes CDR1 SGHTA and CDR2 FQGNSA. Trimming removed 1 base from V and 8 bases from J; junction bases left unmatched: 21. The CDR3 has 19 amino acids. CDR3 nucleotides: TGTGCCAGCAGCTTAGTATCGAGTTCAATCGGGACAGGAAATCTGGGCTACACCTTC. It translates to CASSLVSSSIGTGNLGYTF. Supplemented by reference TRBV7-2 and TRBJ1-2, the full variable domain reads GAGVSQSPSNKVTEKGKDVELRCDPISGHTALYWYRQSLGQGLEFLIYFQGNSAPDKSGLPSDRFSAERTGGSVSTLTIQRTQQEDSAVYLCASSLVSSSIGTGNLGYTFGSGTRLTVV.

V and J are TRBV19 and TRBJ1-3; D is ambiguous. CDR3 length: 16 amino acids. The germline V gene encodes CDR1 LNHDA and CDR2 SQIVND (reference sequence). Deletions cut 7 bases from V and 0 bases from J, with 16 bases between. The CDR3 reads CASTLTLDSSGNTIYF. The DNA of the CDR3 is TGTGCCAGTACCCTGACACTGGATAGCTCTGGAAACACCATATATTTT.

The V gene is TRBV7-8, the J gene TRBJ2-3; 10 bases are a match to TRBD1. V was pared by 4 bases and J by 6 bases, with 10 bases of the junction left unmatched. The CDR3 has 16 amino acids. Germline assignment: CDR1 SGHVS and CDR2 FQNEAQ. In DNA, the CDR3 is TGTGCCAGCAGCTCCCGGGACAGGGGCGCCATCGATACGCAGTATTTT. Its translation: CASSSRDRGAIDTQYF.

The rearrangement uses TRBV29-1 and TRBJ2-6, with TRBD2 matching over 10 bases. The ends lost 2 bases at V and 2 bases at J; junction bases unmatched: 6. Germline CDR1 is SQVTM and CDR2 is ANQGSEA. The CDR3 extends over 17 amino acids. CDR3 sequence: CSVESPAGGPGANVLTF. CDR3 DNA sequence: TGCAGCGTTGAAAGTCCAGCGGGAGGGCCTGGGGCCAACGTCCTGACTTTC. The full variable domain, completed using reference TRBV29-1 and TRBJ2-6, is SAVISQKPSRDICQRGTSLTIQCQVDSQVTMMFWYRQQPGQSLTLIATANQGSEATYESGFVIDKFPISRPNLTFSTLTVSNMSPEDSSIYLCSVESPAGGPGANVLTFGAGSRLTVL.

The CDR3 loop reads CASSSADRSSYNEQFF. The CDR3 DNA is TGTGCCAGTAGCTCGGCGGACAGGAGCTCCTACAATGAGCAGTTCTTC. This chain links TRBV19 with TRBJ2-1, with 7 bases matching TRBD1. The CDR3 runs 16 residues. The germline V gene has CDR1 LNHDA and CDR2 SQIVND (reference sequence). V was pared by 6 bases and J by 0 bases, with 8 bases of the junction left unmatched.

The chain couples TRBV4-1 to TRBJ2-5; D possibly corresponds to TRBD2 (5 bases). The CDR3 covers 15 residues. V gave up 2 bases and J gave up 1 base, with 11 bases separating them. The germline CDR1 and CDR2 sequences are MGHRA and YSYEKL. The DNA of the CDR3 is TGCGCCAGCAGCCAACGCCTCGGACTCCAAGAGACCCAGTACTTC. Amino acid sequence: CASSQRLGLQETQYF.

The chain recombines TRBV14 with TRBJ2-2, with D unresolved. This CDR3 is 14 amino acids long. Germline lookup yields CDR1 SGHDN and CDR2 FVKESK. Trimming pared 1 base from V and 5 bases from J, leaving 8 bases between. The CDR3 loop reads CASSQGVWTGELFF. For the CDR3, the DNA is TGTGCCAGCAGCCAAGGAGTCTGGACCGGGGAGCTGTTTTTT.